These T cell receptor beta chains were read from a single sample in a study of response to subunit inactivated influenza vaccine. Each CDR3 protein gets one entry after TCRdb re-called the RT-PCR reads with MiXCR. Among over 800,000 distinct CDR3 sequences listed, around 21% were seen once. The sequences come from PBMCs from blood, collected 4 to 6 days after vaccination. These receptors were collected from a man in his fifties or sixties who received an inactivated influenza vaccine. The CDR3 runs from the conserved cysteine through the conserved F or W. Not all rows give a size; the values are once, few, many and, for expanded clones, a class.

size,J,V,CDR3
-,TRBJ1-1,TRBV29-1,CSVVQQGMNTEAFF
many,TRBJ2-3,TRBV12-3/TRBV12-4,CASSPDPDTQYF
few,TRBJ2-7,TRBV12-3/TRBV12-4,CASSTLDSYEQYF
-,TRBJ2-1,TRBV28,CASSSYGSGSSSYNEQFF
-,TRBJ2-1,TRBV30,CAWSLPPASGNEQFF
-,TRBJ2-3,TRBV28,CASSLMGSTDTQYF
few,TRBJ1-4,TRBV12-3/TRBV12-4,CASSSGFREKLFF
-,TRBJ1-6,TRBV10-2,CASSPDSRTSPLHF
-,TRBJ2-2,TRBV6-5,CASSYAPAGANTGELFF
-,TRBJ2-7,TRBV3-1,CASSPARLSGGSYEQYF
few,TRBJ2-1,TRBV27,CASSLTGHISYNEQFF
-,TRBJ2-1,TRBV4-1,CASSQAEIHEQFF
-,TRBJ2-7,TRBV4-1,CASSPLGRGHGEQYF
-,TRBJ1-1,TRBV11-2,CASSSSQGDAFF
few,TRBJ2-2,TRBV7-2,CASSLALTSGMGATGELFF
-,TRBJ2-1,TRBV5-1,CASSSIRDSSYNEQFF
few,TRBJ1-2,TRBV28,CASISGKYDNYGYTF
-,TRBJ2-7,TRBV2,CASSEEATGAFGYEQYF
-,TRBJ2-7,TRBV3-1,CASSPLMNYEQYF
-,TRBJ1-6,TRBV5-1,CASSLTGVFSPLHF
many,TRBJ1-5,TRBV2,CASSEARERPQHF
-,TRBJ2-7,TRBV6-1,CASRAGGRVPAHF
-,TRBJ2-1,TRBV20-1,CSAPEEQGPRLAGSYNEQFF
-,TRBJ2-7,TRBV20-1,CSGVGDSENSEQYF
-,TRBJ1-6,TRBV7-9,CASSRWARASYNSPLHF
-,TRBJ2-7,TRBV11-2,CASSVAGVISYEQYF
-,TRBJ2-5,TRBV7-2,CASSLGRTHQETQYF
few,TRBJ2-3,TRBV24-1,CATRDGGTDTQYF
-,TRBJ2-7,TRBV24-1,CATSGGYSYEQYF
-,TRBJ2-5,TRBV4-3,CASSQTTSGALYPQYF
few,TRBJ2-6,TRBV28,CASSIGQGNPWANVLTF
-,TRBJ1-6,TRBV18,CASSPGPGNSPLHF
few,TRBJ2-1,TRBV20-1,CSARGLGRFYNEQFF
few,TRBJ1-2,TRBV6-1,CASSGRGTANHYGYTF
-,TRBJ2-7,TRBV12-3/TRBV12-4,CASSHGGSPYEQYF
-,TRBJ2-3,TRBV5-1,CASSFGAGTADTQYF
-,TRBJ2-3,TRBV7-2,CASSLAGDVDTQYF
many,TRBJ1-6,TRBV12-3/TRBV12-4,CASSPGQGGNSPLHF
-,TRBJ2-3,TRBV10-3,CAISLFATVDPDTQYF
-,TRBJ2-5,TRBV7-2,CASSLWPGRQETQYF
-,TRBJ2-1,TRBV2,CASKDRGSYNEQFF
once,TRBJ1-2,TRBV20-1,CSARERHGVSNNYGYTF
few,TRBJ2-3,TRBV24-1,CATSDPRGRRTDTQYF
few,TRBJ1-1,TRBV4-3,CASSQEPHLGGTEAFF
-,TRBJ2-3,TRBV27,CASSPRANTQYF
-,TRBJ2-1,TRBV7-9,CASSLGPLGGGHEQFF
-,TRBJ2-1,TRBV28,CASTKKEAGGPLF
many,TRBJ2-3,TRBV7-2,CASSLVGDWNTDTQYF
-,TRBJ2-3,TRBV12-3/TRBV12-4,CASSLFRGTDTQYF
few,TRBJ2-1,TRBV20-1,CSASVGGSVDEQFF
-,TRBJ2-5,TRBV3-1,CASSQWDREGKTQYF